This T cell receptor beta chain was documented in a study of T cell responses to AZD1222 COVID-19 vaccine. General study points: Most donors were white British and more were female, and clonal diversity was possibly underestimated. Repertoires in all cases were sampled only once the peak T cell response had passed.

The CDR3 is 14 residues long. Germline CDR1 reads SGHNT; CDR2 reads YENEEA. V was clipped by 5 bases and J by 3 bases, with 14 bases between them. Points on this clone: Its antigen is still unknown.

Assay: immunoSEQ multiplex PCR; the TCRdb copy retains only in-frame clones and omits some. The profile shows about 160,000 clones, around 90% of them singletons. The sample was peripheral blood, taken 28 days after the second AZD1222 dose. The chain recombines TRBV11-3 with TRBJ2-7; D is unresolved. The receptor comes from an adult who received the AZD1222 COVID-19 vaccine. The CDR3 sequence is CASSPDTPHYEQYF. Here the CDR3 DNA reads TGTGCCAGCAGCCCCGACACCCCGCACTACGAGCAGTACTTC.